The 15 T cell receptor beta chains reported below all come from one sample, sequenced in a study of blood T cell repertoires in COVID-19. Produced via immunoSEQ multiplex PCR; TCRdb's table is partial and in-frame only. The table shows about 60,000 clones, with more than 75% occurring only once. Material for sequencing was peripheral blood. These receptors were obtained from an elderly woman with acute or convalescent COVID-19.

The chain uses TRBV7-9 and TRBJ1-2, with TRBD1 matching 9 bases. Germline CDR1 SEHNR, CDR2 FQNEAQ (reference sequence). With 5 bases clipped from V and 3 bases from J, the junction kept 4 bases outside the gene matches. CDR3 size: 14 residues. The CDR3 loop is CASSTGGAYYGYTF. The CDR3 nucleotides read TGTGCCAGCAGCACAGGGGGCGCTTACTATGGCTACACCTTC.

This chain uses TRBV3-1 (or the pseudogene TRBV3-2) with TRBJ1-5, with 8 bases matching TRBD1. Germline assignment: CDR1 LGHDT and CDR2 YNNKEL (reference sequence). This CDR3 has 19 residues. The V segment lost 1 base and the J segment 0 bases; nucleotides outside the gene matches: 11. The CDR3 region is CASSQVRPGTGNSNQPQHF. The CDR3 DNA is TGTGCCAGCAGCCAAGTTCGTCCCGGGACAGGTAATAGCAATCAGCCCCAGCATTTT.

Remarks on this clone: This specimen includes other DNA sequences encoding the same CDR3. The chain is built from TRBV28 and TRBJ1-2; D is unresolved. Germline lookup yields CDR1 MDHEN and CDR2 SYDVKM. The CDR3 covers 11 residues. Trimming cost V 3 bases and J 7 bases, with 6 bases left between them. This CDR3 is CASSLRRGYTF. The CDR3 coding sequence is TGTGCCAGCAGTTTGCGGCGTGGCTACACCTTC.

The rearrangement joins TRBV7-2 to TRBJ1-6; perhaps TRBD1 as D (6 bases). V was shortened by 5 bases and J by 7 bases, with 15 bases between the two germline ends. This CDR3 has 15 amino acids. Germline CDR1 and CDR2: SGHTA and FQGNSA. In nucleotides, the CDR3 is TGTGCCAGCAGCCGCGGGGGGCCTCGGAATTCACCCCTCCACTTT. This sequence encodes CASSRGGPRNSPLHF. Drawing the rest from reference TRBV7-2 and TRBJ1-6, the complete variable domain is GAGVSQSPSNKVTEKGKDVELRCDPISGHTALYWYRQSLGQGLEFLIYFQGNSAPDKSGLPSDRFSAERTGGSVSTLTIQRTQQEDSAVYLCASSRGGPRNSPLHFGNGTRLTVT.

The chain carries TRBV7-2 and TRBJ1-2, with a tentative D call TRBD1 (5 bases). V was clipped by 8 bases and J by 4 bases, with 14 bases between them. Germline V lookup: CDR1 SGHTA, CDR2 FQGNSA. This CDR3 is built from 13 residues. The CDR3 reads CASDGQGFYGYTF. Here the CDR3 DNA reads TGTGCCAGCGATGGGCAGGGCTTCTATGGCTACACCTTC.

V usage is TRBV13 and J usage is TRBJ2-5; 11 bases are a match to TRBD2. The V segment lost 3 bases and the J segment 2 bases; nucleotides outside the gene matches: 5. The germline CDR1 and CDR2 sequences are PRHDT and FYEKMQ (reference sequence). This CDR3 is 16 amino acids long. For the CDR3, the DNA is TGTGCCAGCAGCTTCTCGACTAGCGGGATACAAGAGACCCAGTACTTC. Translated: CASSFSTSGIQETQYF.

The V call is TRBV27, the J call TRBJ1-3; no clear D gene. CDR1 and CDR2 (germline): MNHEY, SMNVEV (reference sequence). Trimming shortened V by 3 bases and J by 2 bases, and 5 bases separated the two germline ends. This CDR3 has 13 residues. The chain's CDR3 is CASSLAAGNTIYF. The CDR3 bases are TGTGCCAGCAGTTTGGCCGCTGGAAACACCATATATTTT.

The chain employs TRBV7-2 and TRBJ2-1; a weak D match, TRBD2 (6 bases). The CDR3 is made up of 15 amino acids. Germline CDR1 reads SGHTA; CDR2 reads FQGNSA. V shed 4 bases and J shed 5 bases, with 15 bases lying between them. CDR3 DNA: TGTGCCAGCAGCTCGGACGGAGGGTCTAACAATGAGCAGTTCTTC. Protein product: CASSSDGGSNNEQFF.

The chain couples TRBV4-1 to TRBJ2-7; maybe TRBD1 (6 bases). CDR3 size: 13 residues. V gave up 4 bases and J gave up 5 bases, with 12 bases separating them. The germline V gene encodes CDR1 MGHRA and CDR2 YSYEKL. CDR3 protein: CASSRGTQDEQYF. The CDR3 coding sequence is TGCGCCAGCAGCCGAGGGACACAGGACGAGCAGTACTTC.

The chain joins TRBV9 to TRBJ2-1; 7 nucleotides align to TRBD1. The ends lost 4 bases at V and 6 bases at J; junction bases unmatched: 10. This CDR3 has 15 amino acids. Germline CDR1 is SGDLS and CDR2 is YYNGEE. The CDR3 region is CASSLSTGLGNEQFF. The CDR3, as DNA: TGTGCCAGCAGCCTATCGACAGGGTTGGGCAATGAGCAGTTCTTC.

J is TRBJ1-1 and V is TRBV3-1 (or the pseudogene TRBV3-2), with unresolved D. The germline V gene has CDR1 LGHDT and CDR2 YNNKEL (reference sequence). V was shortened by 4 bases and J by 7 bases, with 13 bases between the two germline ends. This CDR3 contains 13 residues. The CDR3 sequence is CASSLGRNFEAFF. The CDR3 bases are TGTGCCAGCAGCCTAGGGAGGAATTTTGAAGCTTTCTTT.

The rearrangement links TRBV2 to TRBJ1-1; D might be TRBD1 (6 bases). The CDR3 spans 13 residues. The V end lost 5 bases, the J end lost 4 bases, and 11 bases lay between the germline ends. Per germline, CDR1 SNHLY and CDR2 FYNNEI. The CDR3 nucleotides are TGTGCCAGCAGTCGTGGACAGTCCACTGAAGCTTTCTTT. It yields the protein CASSRGQSTEAFF.

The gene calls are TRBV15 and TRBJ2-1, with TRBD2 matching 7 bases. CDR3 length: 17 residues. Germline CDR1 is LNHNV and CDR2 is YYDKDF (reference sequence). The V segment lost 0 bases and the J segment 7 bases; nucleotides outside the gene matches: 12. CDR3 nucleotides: TGTGCCACCAGCAGAGATCATGCTAGCGGATCTCATAATGAGCAGTTCTTC. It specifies CATSRDHASGSHNEQFF.

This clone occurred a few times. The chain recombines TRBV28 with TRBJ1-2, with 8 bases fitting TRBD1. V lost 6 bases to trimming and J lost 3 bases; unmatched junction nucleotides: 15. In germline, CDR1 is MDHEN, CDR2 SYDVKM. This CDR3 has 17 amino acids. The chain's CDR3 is CASRSRQGSGFDYGYTF. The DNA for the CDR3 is TGTGCCAGCAGGTCCAGACAGGGGTCTGGTTTTGACTATGGCTACACCTTC.

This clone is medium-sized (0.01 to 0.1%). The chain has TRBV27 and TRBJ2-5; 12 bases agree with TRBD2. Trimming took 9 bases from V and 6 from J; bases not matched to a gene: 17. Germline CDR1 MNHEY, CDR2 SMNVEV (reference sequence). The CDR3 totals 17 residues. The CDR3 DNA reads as TGTGCCAGTAAAGGGCTTGCGGCACTAGCGGGAGGAAAGACCCAGTACTTC. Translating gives CASKGLAALAGGKTQYF.